This T cell receptor beta chain derives from a study of cytomegalovirus exposure and HLA in healthy donors. PCR was performed using 60 Vbeta and 13 Jbeta primers. The protocol was immunoSEQ multiplex PCR, while the TCRdb copy is restricted to in-frame clones and leaves out a portion. The repertoire has 150,000 to 200,000 clones, more than 80% of them found once; the top ten carry roughly 5%. This receptor was taken from a man in his late teens or twenties in good health and CMV-seronegative. The sample consisted of PBMCs.

The CDR3 region is CASSPLSTGLETQYF. CDR3 in DNA: TGTGCCAGCTCACCTCTATCGACAGGGTTAGAGACCCAGTACTTC. V gene TRBV18 combines with J gene TRBJ2-5, with 7 bases matching TRBD1. CDR3 length: 15 amino acids. CDR1 is KGHSH and CDR2 is LQKENI in the germline V gene. The junction had 8 bases not matched to a gene; V was cut back by 3 bases and J by 4 bases.